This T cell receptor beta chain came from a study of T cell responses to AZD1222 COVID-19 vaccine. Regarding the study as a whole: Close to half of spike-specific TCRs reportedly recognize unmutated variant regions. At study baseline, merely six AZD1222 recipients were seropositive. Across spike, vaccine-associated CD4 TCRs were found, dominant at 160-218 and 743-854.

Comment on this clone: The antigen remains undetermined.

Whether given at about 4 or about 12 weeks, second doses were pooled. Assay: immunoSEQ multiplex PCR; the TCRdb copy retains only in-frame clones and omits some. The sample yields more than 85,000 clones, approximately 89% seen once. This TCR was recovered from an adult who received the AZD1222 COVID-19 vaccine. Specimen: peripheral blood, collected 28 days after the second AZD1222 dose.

The DNA of the CDR3 is TGTGCCAGCAGCTTATCCGGGACACCTCTCTCTGGAAACACCATATATTTT. As protein: CASSLSGTPLSGNTIYF. The rearrangement uses TRBV7-3 and TRBJ1-3, with D possibly being TRBD1 (6 bases). The CDR3 runs to 17 residues. Germline V lookup: CDR1 SGHTA, CDR2 FQGTGA. Trimming pared 2 bases from V and 0 bases from J, leaving 14 bases between. Looking up the rest from reference TRBV7-3 and TRBJ1-3 gives the full variable domain: GAGVSQTPSNKVTEKGKYVELRCDPISGHTALYWYRQSLGQGPEFLIYFQGTGAADDSGLPNDRFFAVRPEGSVSTLKIQRTERGDSAVYLCASSLSGTPLSGNTIYFGEGSWLTVV.